The 23 T cell receptor beta chains below come from one sample, sequenced in a study of Ad26.COV2.S vaccination and SARS-CoV-2 variants. The data were produced by immunoSEQ multiplex PCR, yet TCRdb's version contains in-frame clones alone and is incomplete. The repertoire has about 350,000 clones, around 92% of them found once; the top ten carry 3% to 4%. The material was peripheral blood, obtained after recovery from COVID-19. All receptors come from a human donor who had recovered from COVID-19.

The CDR3 coding sequence is TGTGCCAGCAGCCCACGTTTGAGGTACGAGCAGTACTTC. This encodes CASSPRLRYEQYF. The V call is TRBV9, the J call TRBJ2-7; D not resolved. The CDR3 extends over 13 amino acids. V lost 4 bases, J lost 4 bases, and 12 bases lay in between. Germline CDR1 and CDR2: SGDLS and YYNGEE.

The V call is TRBV29-1, the J call TRBJ1-1; no reliable D call. CDR1 SQVTM and CDR2 ANQGSEA come from the germline V gene. The germline V and J ends were trimmed by 3 bases and 2 bases, with 13 bases remaining between them. This CDR3 is 14 amino acids long. This chain's CDR3 is CSVELGPENTEAFF. The CDR3 bases are TGCAGCGTTGAGCTAGGGCCGGAAAACACTGAAGCTTTCTTT.

The V and J genes are TRBV4-1 and TRBJ2-2; D may be TRBD2 (5 bases). The ends were cut back, 1 base at V and 8 bases at J, with 8 bases in the middle. The CDR3 is 13 amino acids. Germline V CDR1 and CDR2: MGHRA, YSYEKL. The CDR3 bases are TGCGCCAGCAGCCAAGGTCGGGATGGGGAGCTGTTTTTT. Protein sequence: CASSQGRDGELFF.

The chain recombines TRBV5-4 with TRBJ2-1, with 11 bases lining up with TRBD2. The CDR3 has 19 residues. V lost 0 bases to trimming and J lost 2 bases; unmatched junction nucleotides: 10. Germline-derived CDR1 and CDR2 are SGHNT and YYREEE (reference sequence). The DNA of the CDR3 is TGTGCCAGCAGCTTGGTCCCCTGGAATAGCGGGGGGGCCTACAATGAGCAGTTCTTC. Its translation: CASSLVPWNSGGAYNEQFF.

The rearrangement links TRBV9 to TRBJ2-7; no definite D call. CDR1 SGDLS and CDR2 YYNGEE come from the germline V gene. The CDR3 spans 12 residues. V shed 3 bases and J shed 0 bases, with 4 bases lying between them. The DNA for the CDR3 is TGTGCCAGCAGCGCCGGCTCCTACGAGCAGTACTTC. Residues: CASSAGSYEQYF.

With regard to this clone: In the same sample, other DNA sequences code for this CDR3. The rearrangement uses TRBV5-4 and TRBJ2-7, with D maybe TRBD2 (6 bases). Germline assignment: CDR1 SGHNT and CDR2 YYREEE (reference sequence). V was cut by 4 bases and J by 0 bases, with 8 bases left in between. This CDR3 region has 13 residues. This CDR3 reads CASSLGSSYEQYF. The CDR3 DNA reads TGTGCCAGCAGCCTCGGGAGCTCCTACGAGCAGTACTTC.

V and J are TRBV6-5 and TRBJ2-2; D perhaps matches TRBD1 (6 bases). V gave up 4 bases and J gave up 1 base, with 10 bases separating them. The germline V gene has CDR1 MNHEY and CDR2 SVGAGI. This CDR3 spans 15 amino acids. The CDR3 DNA reads as TGTGCCAGCAGTTCCGGACAGCTGAACACCGGGGAGCTGTTTTTT. Its translation is CASSSGQLNTGELFF.

V and J are TRBV27 and TRBJ1-2, with 11 nucleotides matching TRBD1. After removal of 5 bases from V and 8 bases from J, the junction contained 1 base not matched to a gene. Germline-derived CDR1 and CDR2 are MNHEY and SMNVEV (reference sequence). The CDR3 runs to 12 residues. The CDR3 DNA reads TGTGCCAGCAGTAGGACAGGGGGCGGCTACACCTTC. This gives the protein CASSRTGGGYTF.

The CDR3 DNA reads as TGTGCCAGCAGCTTAGGCGGGGGATCTGGGGCCAACGTCCTGACTTTC. Translation gives CASSLGGGSGANVLTF. This chain connects TRBV7-9 to TRBJ2-6, with TRBD2 matching over 7 bases. CDR1 is SEHNR and CDR2 is FQNEAQ in the germline V gene (reference sequence). After removal of 1 base from V and 1 base from J, the junction contained 1 base not matched to a gene. The CDR3 runs to 16 residues.

J is TRBJ2-7 and V is TRBV5-1; D gene unclear. The length of the CDR3 is 15 residues. The V end was cut by 0 bases, the J end by 2 bases, with 12 bases between. Germline V CDR1 and CDR2: SGHRS, YFSETQ. Here the CDR3 DNA reads TGCGCCAGCAGCTTGGGGACGGCGGCAACCTACGAGCAGTACTTC. Amino acid sequence: CASSLGTAATYEQYF.

The rearrangement uses TRBV11-3 and TRBJ2-1; TRBD1 agrees at 8 bases. Losses at the gene ends were 1 base for V and 4 bases for J; bases not matched to a gene: 3. CDR1 and CDR2 from the germline V gene are SGHNT and YENEEA. The CDR3 spans 15 residues. CDR3 residues: CASSLGNRGYNEQFF. The CDR3 DNA reads TGTGCCAGCAGCTTAGGGAACAGGGGGTACAATGAGCAGTTCTTC.

This clone was observed a single time. The rearrangement links TRBV7-8 to TRBJ2-3, with no clear D. CDR3 length equals 14 residues. Trimming shortened V by 4 bases and J by 6 bases, and 14 bases separated the two germline ends. The germline V gene encodes CDR1 SGHVS and CDR2 FQNEAQ. DNA for the CDR3: TGTGCCAGCAGCTCCGGACGGGTAGAGGATACGCAGTATTTT. It is translated as CASSSGRVEDTQYF.

This clone was recorded once. The rearrangement uses TRBV6-5 and TRBJ2-3, with a weak D call TRBD2 (6 bases). CDR1 is MNHEY, CDR2 SVGAGI, per germline. The CDR3 totals 15 residues. Trimming shortened V by 6 bases and J by 1 base, and 14 bases separated the two germline ends. CDR3: CASRVSRGRTDTQYF. The CDR3 DNA reads as TGTGCCAGCAGGGTTTCGCGGGGCCGCACAGATACGCAGTATTTT.

The chain is built from TRBV19 and TRBJ1-5; D is perhaps TRBD1 (5 bases). The ends were cut back, 5 bases at V and 6 bases at J, with 11 bases in the middle. Germline CDR1 and CDR2: LNHDA and SQIVND (reference sequence). The CDR3 is 13 residues long. CDR3 nucleotide sequence: TGTGCCAGTAGTGCCCAGGGTGGTCAGCCCCAGCATTTT. Amino acid sequence: CASSAQGGQPQHF. Using reference TRBV19 and TRBJ1-5 for the parts outside the CDR3, the full variable domain is DGGITQSPKYLFRKEGQNVTLSCEQNLNHDAMYWYRQDPGQGLRLIYYSQIVNDFQKGDIAEGYSVSREKKESFPLTVTSAQKNPTAFYLCASSAQGGQPQHFGDGTRLSIL.

The chain joins TRBV5-1 to TRBJ1-4, with no clear D. With 4 bases removed from V and 2 bases from J, the gap between germline ends came to 9 bases. The V gene's germline CDR1 is SGHRS and CDR2 YFSETQ. The CDR3 consists of 14 residues. CDR3 DNA sequence: TGCGCCAGCAGCCCGGCCACCACTAATGAAAAACTGTTTTTT. Translation gives CASSPATTNEKLFF.

The CDR3 DNA follows: TGCGCCAGCAGCTTCGGACTAGAGAACTACGAGCAGTACTTC. Translation: CASSFGLENYEQYF. This chain connects TRBV4-3 to TRBJ2-7; 7 bases map to TRBD2. The CDR3 is 14 amino acids. Germline-derived CDR1 and CDR2 are LGHNA and YSLEER. V lost 5 bases and J lost 3; bases outside the gene matches: 7.

This clone was detected only once. CDR3 residues: CATSRGRSDTEAFF. In DNA, the CDR3 is TGTGCCACCAGCAGAGGCAGGAGTGACACTGAAGCTTTCTTT. The V and J genes are TRBV15 and TRBJ1-1, with D uncertain. CDR3 length equals 14 residues. The germline gives CDR1 LNHNV, CDR2 YYDKDF (reference sequence). Trimming took off 1 base at V and 3 bases at J, with 9 bases between the two ends.

As concerns this clone: The identical CDR3 is also encoded by other nucleotide sequences in the sample. The gene calls are TRBV5-4 and TRBJ1-2; a weak D match, TRBD1 (5 bases). V dropped 2 bases and J dropped 2 bases, with 10 bases sitting between them. The CDR3 totals 14 residues. The germline CDR1 and CDR2 sequences are SGHNT and YYREEE (reference sequence). Here the CDR3 DNA reads TGTGCCAGCAGCTTACTACAGGCGAACTATGGCTACACCTTC. It encodes CASSLLQANYGYTF.

V gene TRBV12-3 or TRBV12-4 combines with J gene TRBJ2-7; D perhaps matches TRBD2 (5 bases). The CDR3 sequence is 13 residues long. Trimming took 2 bases from V and 7 from J, leaving 12 bases between them. The CDR3 loop reads CASSLPGFREQYF. The CDR3, as DNA: TGTGCCAGCAGTTTACCGGGGTTCAGGGAGCAGTACTTC.

J is TRBJ1-1 and V is TRBV7-2; D uncertain. The CDR3 has 14 residues. V was clipped by 3 bases and J by 0 bases, with 8 bases between them. The germline CDR1 and CDR2 sequences are SGHTA and FQGNSA. CDR3 DNA: TGTGCCAGCAGCTTCGACCGCATGAACACTGAAGCTTTCTTT. This codes for CASSFDRMNTEAFF.

The CDR3 sequence is CASSVGSVDGYTF. The CDR3 region has the DNA TGTGCCAGCAGCGTCGGGTCAGTAGACGGCTACACCTTC. The chain employs TRBV9 and TRBJ1-2; no clear D gene. This CDR3 has 13 amino acids. The ends were cut back, 2 bases at V and 8 bases at J, with 13 bases in the middle. From germline, CDR1 is SGDLS and CDR2 YYNGEE.

The chain carries TRBV5-1 and TRBJ2-3, with TRBD2 identical over 9 bases. This CDR3 spans 16 amino acids. The germline V gene has CDR1 SGHRS and CDR2 YFSETQ. V was clipped by 2 bases and J by 8 bases; unmatched bases: 12. The DNA for the CDR3 is TGCGCCAGCAGCTTAGCACCTGGCGCGGGGGGGAGTACGCAGTATTTT. Amino acid sequence: CASSLAPGAGGSTQYF. Full variable domain (outside the CDR3, taken from reference TRBV5-1 and TRBJ2-3): KAGVTQTPRYLIKTRGQQVTLSCSPISGHRSVSWYQQTPGQGLQFLFEYFSETQRNKGNFPGRFSGRQFSNSRSEMNVSTLELGDSALYLCASSLAPGAGGSTQYFGPGTRLTVL.

The chain employs TRBV7-9 and TRBJ2-1, with TRBD2 matching 11 bases. CDR1 and CDR2 (germline): SEHNR, FQNEAQ (reference sequence). Trimming at V came to 5 bases and at J to 7 bases, leaving 7 bases not matched to a gene. The CDR3 is 15 amino acids. For the CDR3, the DNA is TGTGCCAGCAGCCCCGGGACTAGCGGACTTAATGAGCAGTTCTTC. It encodes CASSPGTSGLNEQFF.